This entry is about one TCR beta chain. The clone's antigen remains unknown. No per-base quality is available; no much larger clone lies one base away. The data stem from a study of cytomegalovirus exposure and HLA in healthy donors (TCRdb year 2017). Concerning the study at large: According to a later analysis, the approximately 120 validation repertoires were produced on the same platform as the 700 or so repertoires of the first cohort. The aim of the study was to test whether cataloging public T cell receptors could identify signatures of past pathogen exposure. Besides the first cohort of around 670 subjects, a separate validation cohort made up of 120 different subjects was used. High-throughput TCR immunosequencing, statistical association of individual TCRs with disease status, and machine learning were combined to predict cytomegalovirus infection status.

The investigation overall reported the following: Of the cluster scores, approximately 95% were above 0 in a later analysis, which found that TCRs clustered in the first cohort also tended to co-occur in the 120 or so validation repertoires. The study gave a list of 150 to 200 TCR beta chains associated with cytomegalovirus. The classifier was reported to diagnose cytomegalovirus status with high specificity and sensitivity in both the original cohort and the validation cohort. All 120 or so repertoires were used to score co-occurrence in the validation cohort in a later analysis, because that analysis had no HLA typing for the cohort. It was suggested by the authors that the approach could potentially be generalized to other disease states and immunological phenotypes. A few of the identified cytomegalovirus-associated TCR beta chains were confirmed in vitro to be specific for cytomegalovirus antigens. Across donors, most TCR sequences were observed very rarely, whereas some public TCRs were present in many individuals.

Separate from the approximately 700-subject first cohort, the validation cohort of about 130 subjects was the group to which the donors belonged. V lost 0 bases and J lost 8 bases; the stretch between them is 7 bases long. Spanning cysteine to phenylalanine, the CDR3 consists of 11 amino acids. The retained sequence is limited to the CDR3, 33 bases, with the frame set at the first base. CDR1 GTSNPN and CDR2 SVGIG are derived from the germline V gene (reference sequence). The method was the immunoSEQ multiplex PCR assay. For the original study's pipeline: A statistical classification framework was developed to diagnose cytomegalovirus status using the catalog of TCR beta chain sequences. This immuneACCESS table, as held by TCRdb, lists in-frame sequences with V and J called but not all clones. Of the missing ones, under half trace to an unresolved V gene in checked studies; the others have no known cause. V and J calls and clone size come straight from that table; D and trimming were deduced from the DNA. Present in this sample are about 160,000 clones, about nine tenths of which were seen just once. The biggest ten clones account for around 5% of the sample.

The specimen sequenced was PBMCs. The rearranged segments are TRBV30 and TRBJ1-2; the D segment could be TRBD1, given 5 matching bases. The clonotype originates from a woman in her 30s in good health and CMV-seronegative. The CDR3 reads as follows: CAWSVRGGYTF. The sequenced DNA is TGTGCCTGGAGTGTACGGGGGGGCTACACCTTC.